These 5 T cell receptor beta chains were sequenced from one sample in a study of control samples from healthy donors and cancer patients. Assay: immunoSEQ multiplex PCR; the TCRdb copy retains only in-frame clones and omits some. The sample consists of about 190,000 clones, approximately 91% of them appearing once. Sequencing was carried out using blood. The origin of the receptors is a man aged 25 to 40 in good health.

This chain uses TRBV6-5 with TRBJ1-5, with D possibly TRBD1 on 6 matching bases. Germline V gene data show CDR1 as MNHEY and CDR2 as SVGAGI. The CDR3 loop spans 15 amino acids. Trimming took 6 bases from V and 7 from J, leaving 19 bases between them. The CDR3 bases are TGTGCCAGCAGGTTAAACAGGGTCGGCTTACAGCCCCAGCATTTT. This gives the protein CASRLNRVGLQPQHF.

This chain uses TRBV30 with TRBJ1-6; 8 bases align to TRBD1. Losses at the gene ends were 3 bases for V and 3 bases for J; bases not matched to a gene: 7. The CDR3 is made up of 16 amino acids. Germline values: CDR1 GTSNPN, CDR2 SVGIG (reference sequence). This chain's CDR3 is CAWSPQGARYNSPLHF. The CDR3 nucleotides are TGTGCCTGGAGCCCGCAGGGGGCCCGCTATAATTCACCCCTCCACTTT.

This chain joins TRBV6-4 and TRBJ2-1; 10 bases align to TRBD2. The CDR3 covers 14 residues. CDR1 MRHNA and CDR2 SNTAGT come from the germline V gene. V was clipped by 0 bases and J by 13 bases; unmatched bases: 6. The CDR3 protein is CASSDSRVAGGQFF. DNA of the CDR3: TGTGCCAGCAGTGACTCAAGAGTAGCGGGGGGACAGTTCTTC.

This chain uses TRBV6-2 or TRBV6-3 with TRBJ2-7; TRBD1 or TRBD2 may be the D gene (6 bases each). V was trimmed by 2 bases and J by 12 bases, leaving 14 bases between them. CDR3 length: 12 amino acids. The germline gives CDR1 MNHEY, CDR2 SVGEGT. CDR3 nucleotide sequence: TGTGCCAGCAGTTACGGGGGGCGTCAAGGGTACTTC. Encoded protein: CASSYGGRQGYF.

The chain joins TRBV5-1 to TRBJ2-7; D gene unclear. CDR3 length: 13 amino acids. Germline CDR1 is SGHRS and CDR2 is YFSETQ. V lost 2 bases, J lost 2 bases, and 8 bases lay in between. CDR3 nucleotide sequence: TGCGCCAGCAGCTTCGACAAGGCCTACGAGCAGTACTTC. The encoded protein is CASSFDKAYEQYF.